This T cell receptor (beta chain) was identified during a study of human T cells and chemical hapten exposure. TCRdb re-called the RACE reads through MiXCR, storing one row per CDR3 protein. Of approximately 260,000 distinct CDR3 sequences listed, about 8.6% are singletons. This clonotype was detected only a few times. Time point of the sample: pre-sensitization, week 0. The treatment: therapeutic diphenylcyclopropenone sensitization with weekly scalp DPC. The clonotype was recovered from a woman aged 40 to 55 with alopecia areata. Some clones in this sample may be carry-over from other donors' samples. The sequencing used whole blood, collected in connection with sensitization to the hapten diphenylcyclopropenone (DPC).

CDR3 region: CSASGGTGAAGELFF. The CDR3 nucleotides read TGCAGTGCTAGCGGGGGGACAGGGGCGGCCGGGGAGCTGTTTTTT. The chain uses TRBV20-1 and TRBJ2-2, with TRBD1 matching 10 bases. The V and J ends lost 3 bases and 6 bases, in that order; junction bases with no gene match: 7. The CDR3 extends over 15 amino acids. Germline CDR1 DFQATT, CDR2 SNEGSKA (reference sequence).